This T cell receptor delta chain was sequenced during a study of γδ T cells in repeated Plasmodium falciparum infection. Study-wide context: Four controlled malaria infections with P. falciparum NF54 spanned 500 to 650 days. Malian samples came from no-transmission periods or across acute febrile malaria episodes.

This clone was picked up a small number of times. TCRdb attributes to this sequence the protein of a much larger clone, which differs from the DNA translation at residue 5; a read error is likely, and the protein displayed is translated from the DNA. TCRdb applied CATT to the multiplex PCR reads for clone calling. The table has tens of thousands of delta-chain clones, about 1.6% seen once. The TCR sequence derives from a pool of human donors (malaria-infected and uninfected, not separated). The sample taken for sequencing was gamma-delta T cells from blood.

The CDR3 DNA reads TGTGCCTGTGACCCCTTTTCCTACGGGGGATACGGGTACACCGATAAACTCATCTTT. It specifies CACDPFSYGGYGYTDKLIF. The genes are TRDV2 and TRDJ1; 10 nucleotides match TRDD3. Since TCRdb gives no J gene, matching the DNA to germline was used here to assign it. Germline CDR1 and CDR2: GEAIGNYY and EKD. The CDR3 runs to 19 residues. Trimming removed 3 bases from V and 0 bases from J; junction bases left unmatched: 15.